The 17 T cell receptor beta chains below were found in one sample sequenced in a study of CD8 T cells in ankylosing spondylitis. Their antigens remain unidentified. General study results and limits: A motif in TCR beta, a set of 8 or 9 highly homologous variants, appeared characteristic of ankylosing spondylitis blood.

Using its own MiXCR run on the 5' RACE reads, TCRdb lists one record per CDR3 protein. The profile covers 350,000 to 550,000 distinct CDR3 sequences, with 20% to 30% appearing a single time and over 0.8% taken by the ten largest. Sequenced sample: blood, either unsorted or a sorted T cell fraction (not recorded which). Receptors were obtained from a male donor with ankylosing spondylitis.

The chain is built from TRBV6-2 or TRBV6-3 and TRBJ2-1; D is unclear. Per germline, CDR1 MNHEY and CDR2 SVGEGT. The V and J ends lost 10 bases and 0 bases respectively, with 7 bases between them. This CDR3 is 12 amino acids long. For the CDR3, the DNA is TGTGCCACCACGAGCTCCTACAATGAGCAGTTCTTC. Its protein is CATTSSYNEQFF.

This clonotype was detected only a few times. The genes are TRBV9 and TRBJ2-1; TRBD2 matches at 12 bases. The CDR3 spans 18 residues. V shed 0 bases, J shed 4 bases, and the junction held 8 bases outside the gene matches. The V gene's germline CDR1 is SGDLS and CDR2 YYNGEE. CDR3 coding DNA: TGTGCCAGCAGCGTAGATCCTAGCGGGAGGGCGGGTTACAATGAGCAGTTCTTC. It yields the protein CASSVDPSGRAGYNEQFF.

The J gene is TRBJ2-7, the V gene TRBV24-1; 7 bases are shared with TRBD1. Trimming at V came to 0 bases and at J to 3 bases, leaving 1 base not matched to a gene. Per the germline V gene, CDR1 is KGHDR and CDR2 is SFDVKD. CDR3 length: 14 residues. The CDR3 loop reads CATSDLGDSYEQYV. CDR3 bases: TGTGCCACCAGTGATTTGGGGGACAGCTACGAGCAGTACGTC.

CDR3 region: CSATRGGSFTEAFF. The CDR3 DNA follows: TGCAGTGCAACGCGGGGGGGTAGTTTCACTGAAGCTTTCTTT. The V call is TRBV20-1, the J call TRBJ1-1; D might be TRBD1 (5 bases). From germline, CDR1 is DFQATT and CDR2 SNEGSKA (reference sequence). V dropped 6 bases and J dropped 4 bases, with 18 bases sitting between them. This CDR3 has 14 residues.

The chain is built from TRBV29-1 and TRBJ2-5, with a weak D call TRBD1 (6 bases). The ends were cut back, 5 bases at V and 5 bases at J, with 18 bases in the middle. This CDR3 region has 14 residues. In germline, CDR1 is SQVTM, CDR2 ANQGSEA. CDR3 bases: TGCAGCGTTACTGGGACACAGGGTTCGGAGACCCAGTACTTC. Protein: CSVTGTQGSETQYF.

The gene calls are TRBV20-1 and TRBJ1-1; no reliable D call. The V gene's germline CDR1 is DFQATT and CDR2 SNEGSKA (reference sequence). Trimming took 3 bases from V and 0 from J, leaving 8 bases between them. The CDR3 loop spans 13 amino acids. This CDR3 reads CSASSGVNTEAFF. The CDR3 region has the DNA TGCAGTGCTAGTTCGGGTGTGAACACTGAAGCTTTCTTT.

The gene calls are TRBV20-1 and TRBJ2-2; TRBD2 matches 10 bases. The CDR3 has 15 amino acids. V shed 4 bases, J shed 5 bases, and the junction held 7 bases outside the gene matches. CDR1 and CDR2 from the germline V gene are DFQATT and SNEGSKA (reference sequence). This CDR3 reads CSATRAGGKTGELFF. The CDR3 bases are TGCAGTGCTACCCGAGCGGGAGGGAAAACCGGGGAGCTGTTTTTT.

This rearrangement joins TRBV5-1 to TRBJ2-7, with D possibly TRBD1 on 6 matching bases. Germline V gene lookup returns CDR1 SGHRS and CDR2 YFSETQ. This CDR3 comprises 16 residues. Trimming left V 5 bases short and J 3 bases short, with 21 bases between. In DNA form, the CDR3 reads TGCGCCAGCAGTAGAGAGGGGGAACCCGGGGACTACGAGCAGTACTTC. Protein: CASSREGEPGDYEQYF.

This chain connects TRBV20-1 to TRBJ2-7, with a possible D match to TRBD2 (5 bases). The CDR3 consists of 13 residues. Trimming stripped 3 bases from V and 9 bases from J, with 18 bases between. The germline CDR1 and CDR2 sequences are DFQATT and SNEGSKA (reference sequence). CDR3 region: CSASLGLTDWQYF. CDR3 DNA: TGCAGTGCTAGTCTGGGCCTCACGGACTGGCAGTACTTC.

This clonotype has a handful of counts. This chain uses TRBV9 with TRBJ2-3, with 7 bases matching TRBD2. This CDR3 has 13 amino acids. The germline V gene encodes CDR1 SGDLS and CDR2 YYNGEE. V lost 0 bases and J lost 12; bases outside the gene matches: 7. CDR3 nucleotides: TGTGCCAGCAGCGTAGGTCTCGGGAGGCCCCAGTATTTT. Residues: CASSVGLGRPQYF.

This clonotype was counted between two and nine times. As DNA, the CDR3 is TGTGCCAGCAGCCCTGACAGGGAATGGAGCCAGCCCCAGCATTTT. Translated, it gives CASSPDREWSQPQHF. This chain connects TRBV7-9 to TRBJ1-5, with 7 bases matching TRBD1. Germline V lookup: CDR1 SEHNR, CDR2 FQNEAQ (reference sequence). V dropped 5 bases and J dropped 7; count of bases not matched to a gene: 11. CDR3 length: 15 residues.

J is TRBJ2-7 and V is TRBV4-2; no definite D call. The CDR3 is 14 amino acids. The V gene lost 0 bases and the J gene lost 3 bases, with 9 bases spanning the gap. From germline, CDR1 is LGHNA and CDR2 YNFKEQ. CDR3 residues: CASSQDRRYYEQYF. In DNA form, the CDR3 reads TGTGCCAGCAGCCAAGACAGGAGATACTACGAGCAGTACTTC.

This clonotype was observed a handful of times. This chain joins TRBV7-9 and TRBJ2-1; D gene uncertain. V was trimmed by 3 bases and J by 6 bases, leaving 9 bases between them. The CDR3 covers 13 residues. The germline gives CDR1 SEHNR, CDR2 FQNEAQ (reference sequence). The CDR3, as DNA: TGTGCCAGCAGCTTTGGGTCCCCCAATGAGCAGTTCTTC. Its protein is CASSFGSPNEQFF. The variable domain in full, with the rest retrieved from reference TRBV7-9 and TRBJ2-1, is DTGVSQNPRHKITKRGQNVTFRCDPISEHNRLYWYRQTLGQGPEFLTYFQNEAQLEKSRLLSDRFSAERPKGSFSTLEIQRTEQGDSAMYLCASSFGSPNEQFFGPGTRLTVL.

V and J are TRBV11-3 and TRBJ1-1; the match to TRBD1 covers 7 bases. The length of the CDR3 is 15 residues. J gave up 0 bases and V 1 base, and 2 bases lay outside the gene matches. Per the germline V gene, CDR1 is SGHNT and CDR2 is YENEEA. CDR3 in DNA: TGTGCCAGCAGCTTAGGGGGACAGATGAACACTGAAGCTTTCTTT. Protein product: CASSLGGQMNTEAFF.

The chain uses TRBV5-6 and TRBJ1-6; TRBD1 agrees at 11 bases. The CDR3 sequence is 18 residues long. Germline V gene lookup returns CDR1 SGHDT and CDR2 YYEEEE. V trimming: 4 bases; J trimming: 2 bases; junction bases outside the gene matches: 8. The CDR3 DNA is TGTGCCAGCAGCCTCGGACAGGGGGCCCTGACCTATAATTCACCCCTCCACTTT. Amino acid sequence: CASSLGQGALTYNSPLHF.

This clonotype was counted a few times. This chain connects TRBV5-1 to TRBJ2-6, with 9 bases lining up with TRBD1. In germline, CDR1 is SGHRS, CDR2 YFSETQ. V was clipped by 4 bases and J by 2 bases; unmatched bases: 7. This CDR3 contains 17 residues. CDR3 sequence reads: CASSQTGGAAGANVLTF. DNA for the CDR3: TGCGCCAGCAGCCAAACAGGGGGCGCGGCTGGGGCCAACGTCCTGACTTTC. Using reference TRBV5-1 and TRBJ2-6 for the parts outside the CDR3, the full variable domain is KAGVTQTPRYLIKTRGQQVTLSCSPISGHRSVSWYQQTPGQGLQFLFEYFSETQRNKGNFPGRFSGRQFSNSRSEMNVSTLELGDSALYLCASSQTGGAAGANVLTFGAGSRLTVL.

This chain links TRBV2 with TRBJ2-3, with unresolved D. The CDR3 runs 16 residues. CDR1 SNHLY and CDR2 FYNNEI come from the germline V gene. V lost 2 bases to trimming and J lost 0 bases, with 12 bases between them. The CDR3 loop reads CASSELRARSTDTQYF. Here the CDR3 DNA reads TGTGCCAGCAGTGAATTAAGAGCCAGAAGCACAGATACGCAGTATTTT.